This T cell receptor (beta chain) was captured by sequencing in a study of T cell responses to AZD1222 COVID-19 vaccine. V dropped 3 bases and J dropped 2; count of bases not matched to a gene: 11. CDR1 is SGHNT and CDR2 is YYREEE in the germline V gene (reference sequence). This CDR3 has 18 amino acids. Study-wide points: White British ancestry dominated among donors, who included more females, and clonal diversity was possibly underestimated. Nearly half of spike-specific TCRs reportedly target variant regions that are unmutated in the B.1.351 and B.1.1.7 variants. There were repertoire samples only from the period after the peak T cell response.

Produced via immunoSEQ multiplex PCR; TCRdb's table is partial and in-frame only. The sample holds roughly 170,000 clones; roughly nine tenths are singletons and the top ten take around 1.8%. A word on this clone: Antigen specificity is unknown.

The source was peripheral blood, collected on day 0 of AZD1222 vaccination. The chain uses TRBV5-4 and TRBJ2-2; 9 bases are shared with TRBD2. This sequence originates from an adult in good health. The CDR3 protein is CASSYGLLAGGNTGELFF. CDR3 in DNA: TGTGCCAGCAGCTACGGATTACTAGCGGGCGGAAACACCGGGGAGCTGTTTTTT. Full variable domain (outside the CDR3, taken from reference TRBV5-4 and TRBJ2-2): ETGVTQSPTHLIKTRGQQVTLRCSSQSGHNTVSWYQQALGQGPQFIFQYYREEENGRGNFPPRFSGLQFPNYSSELNVNALELDDSALYLCASSYGLLAGGNTGELFFGEGSRLTVL.